This T cell receptor beta chain was found in a study of vaccination and CD4 T cells after COVID-19. For the study at large: Participants received two doses of either BNT162b2 or mRNA-1273 vaccine. The authors sampled a few convalescent patients on day 14 and on days 161 to 241 post-vaccination.

The table lists this clonotype with a few counts. Its antigen is still unknown. Sequenced with the Oncomine TCR Beta short-read assay was DNA taken from cultured CD4+ T cells. TCRdb used MiXCR to reprocess the PCR reads, holding one entry per CDR3 protein. The sample has some 21,000 distinct CDR3 sequences; roughly 43% are singletons. Regarding time point: late sampling 161 to 241 days after vaccination in a few convalescent patients. Treatment given: approximately nine-day PBMC culture with coronavirus spike peptide pools or control peptides (ViraFEST assay). Trimming removed 3 bases from V and 2 bases from J, with 14 bases in between. This CDR3 has 16 residues. Germline V gives CDR1 MNHEY, CDR2 SMNVEV (reference sequence).

The chain employs TRBV27 and TRBJ2-1; perhaps TRBD1 as D (5 bases). This clonotype was obtained from a human donor who had recovered from COVID-19. The sequencing here drew on CD4+ T cells from blood, cultured in vitro, taken about 7 months after SARS-CoV-2 vaccination. The CDR3 spells CASSLLGIRAYNEQFF. CDR3 sequence (DNA): TGTGCCAGCAGTTTGCTGGGAATCAGGGCCTACAATGAGCAGTTCTTC.